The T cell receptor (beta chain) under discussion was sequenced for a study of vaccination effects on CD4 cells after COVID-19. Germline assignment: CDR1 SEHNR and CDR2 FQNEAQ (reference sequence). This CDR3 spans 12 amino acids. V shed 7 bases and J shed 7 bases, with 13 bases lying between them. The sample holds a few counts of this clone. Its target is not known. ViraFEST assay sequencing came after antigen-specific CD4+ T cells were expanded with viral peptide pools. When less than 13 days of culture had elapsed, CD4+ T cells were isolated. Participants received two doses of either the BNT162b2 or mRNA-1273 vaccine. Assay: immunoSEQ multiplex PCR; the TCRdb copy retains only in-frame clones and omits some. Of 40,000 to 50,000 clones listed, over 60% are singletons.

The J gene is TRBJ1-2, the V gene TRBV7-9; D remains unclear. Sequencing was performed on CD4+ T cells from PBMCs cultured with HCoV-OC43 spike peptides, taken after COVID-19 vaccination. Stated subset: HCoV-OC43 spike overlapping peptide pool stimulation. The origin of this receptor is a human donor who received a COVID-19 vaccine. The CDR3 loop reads CASNSRDGGYTF. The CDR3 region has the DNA TGTGCCAGCAATTCCCGTGACGGTGGCTACACCTTC.